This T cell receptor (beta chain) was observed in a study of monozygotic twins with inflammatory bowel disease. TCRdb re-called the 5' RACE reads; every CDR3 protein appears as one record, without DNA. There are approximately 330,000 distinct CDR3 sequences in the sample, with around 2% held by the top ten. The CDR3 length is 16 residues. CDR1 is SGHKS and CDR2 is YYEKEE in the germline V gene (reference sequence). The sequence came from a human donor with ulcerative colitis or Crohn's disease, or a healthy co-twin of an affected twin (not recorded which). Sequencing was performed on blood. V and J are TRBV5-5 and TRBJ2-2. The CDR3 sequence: CASSLGVHANTGELFF. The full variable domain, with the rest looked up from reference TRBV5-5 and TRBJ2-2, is DAGVTQSPTHLIKTRGQQVTLRCSPISGHKSVSWYQQVLGQGPQFIFQYYEKEERGRGNFPDRFSARQFPNYSSELNVNALLLGDSALYLCASSLGVHANTGELFFGEGSRLTVL.